Reported below is one T cell receptor (beta chain). Its specificity is not known. The data belong to a study of PD-L1 blockade in urothelial cancer. For the study at large: Starting around 2014, patients were given atezolizumab (1,200 mg intravenously every 3 weeks). Blood samples had a median of approximately 140,000 T cells, tens of thousands of unique TCRs, and clonality approximately 0.085.

TCRdb's table, derived via immunoSEQ multiplex PCR, lists solely in-frame clones and lacks some. Altogether tens of thousands of clones are present, approximately 80% being singletons, with the ten largest covering less than 4.5%. Study findings and constraints: Pretreatment clonality of the blood TCR repertoire below the median was predictive of superior survival.

CDR1 is SGHRS and CDR2 is YFSETQ in the germline V gene. The CDR3 consists of 14 residues. After removal of 7 bases from V and 8 bases from J, the junction contained 8 bases not matched to a gene. This receptor was taken from a man between 70 and 80 years old with urothelial cancer. The J gene is TRBJ2-1, the V gene TRBV5-1; 11 bases line up with TRBD2. The sequences come from PBMCs, collected around atezolizumab (anti-PD-L1) treatment. The CDR3 DNA reads TGCGCCAGCGGAAATAGCGGGGGGGCCTATGAGCAGTTCTTC. This gives the protein CASGNSGGAYEQFF.